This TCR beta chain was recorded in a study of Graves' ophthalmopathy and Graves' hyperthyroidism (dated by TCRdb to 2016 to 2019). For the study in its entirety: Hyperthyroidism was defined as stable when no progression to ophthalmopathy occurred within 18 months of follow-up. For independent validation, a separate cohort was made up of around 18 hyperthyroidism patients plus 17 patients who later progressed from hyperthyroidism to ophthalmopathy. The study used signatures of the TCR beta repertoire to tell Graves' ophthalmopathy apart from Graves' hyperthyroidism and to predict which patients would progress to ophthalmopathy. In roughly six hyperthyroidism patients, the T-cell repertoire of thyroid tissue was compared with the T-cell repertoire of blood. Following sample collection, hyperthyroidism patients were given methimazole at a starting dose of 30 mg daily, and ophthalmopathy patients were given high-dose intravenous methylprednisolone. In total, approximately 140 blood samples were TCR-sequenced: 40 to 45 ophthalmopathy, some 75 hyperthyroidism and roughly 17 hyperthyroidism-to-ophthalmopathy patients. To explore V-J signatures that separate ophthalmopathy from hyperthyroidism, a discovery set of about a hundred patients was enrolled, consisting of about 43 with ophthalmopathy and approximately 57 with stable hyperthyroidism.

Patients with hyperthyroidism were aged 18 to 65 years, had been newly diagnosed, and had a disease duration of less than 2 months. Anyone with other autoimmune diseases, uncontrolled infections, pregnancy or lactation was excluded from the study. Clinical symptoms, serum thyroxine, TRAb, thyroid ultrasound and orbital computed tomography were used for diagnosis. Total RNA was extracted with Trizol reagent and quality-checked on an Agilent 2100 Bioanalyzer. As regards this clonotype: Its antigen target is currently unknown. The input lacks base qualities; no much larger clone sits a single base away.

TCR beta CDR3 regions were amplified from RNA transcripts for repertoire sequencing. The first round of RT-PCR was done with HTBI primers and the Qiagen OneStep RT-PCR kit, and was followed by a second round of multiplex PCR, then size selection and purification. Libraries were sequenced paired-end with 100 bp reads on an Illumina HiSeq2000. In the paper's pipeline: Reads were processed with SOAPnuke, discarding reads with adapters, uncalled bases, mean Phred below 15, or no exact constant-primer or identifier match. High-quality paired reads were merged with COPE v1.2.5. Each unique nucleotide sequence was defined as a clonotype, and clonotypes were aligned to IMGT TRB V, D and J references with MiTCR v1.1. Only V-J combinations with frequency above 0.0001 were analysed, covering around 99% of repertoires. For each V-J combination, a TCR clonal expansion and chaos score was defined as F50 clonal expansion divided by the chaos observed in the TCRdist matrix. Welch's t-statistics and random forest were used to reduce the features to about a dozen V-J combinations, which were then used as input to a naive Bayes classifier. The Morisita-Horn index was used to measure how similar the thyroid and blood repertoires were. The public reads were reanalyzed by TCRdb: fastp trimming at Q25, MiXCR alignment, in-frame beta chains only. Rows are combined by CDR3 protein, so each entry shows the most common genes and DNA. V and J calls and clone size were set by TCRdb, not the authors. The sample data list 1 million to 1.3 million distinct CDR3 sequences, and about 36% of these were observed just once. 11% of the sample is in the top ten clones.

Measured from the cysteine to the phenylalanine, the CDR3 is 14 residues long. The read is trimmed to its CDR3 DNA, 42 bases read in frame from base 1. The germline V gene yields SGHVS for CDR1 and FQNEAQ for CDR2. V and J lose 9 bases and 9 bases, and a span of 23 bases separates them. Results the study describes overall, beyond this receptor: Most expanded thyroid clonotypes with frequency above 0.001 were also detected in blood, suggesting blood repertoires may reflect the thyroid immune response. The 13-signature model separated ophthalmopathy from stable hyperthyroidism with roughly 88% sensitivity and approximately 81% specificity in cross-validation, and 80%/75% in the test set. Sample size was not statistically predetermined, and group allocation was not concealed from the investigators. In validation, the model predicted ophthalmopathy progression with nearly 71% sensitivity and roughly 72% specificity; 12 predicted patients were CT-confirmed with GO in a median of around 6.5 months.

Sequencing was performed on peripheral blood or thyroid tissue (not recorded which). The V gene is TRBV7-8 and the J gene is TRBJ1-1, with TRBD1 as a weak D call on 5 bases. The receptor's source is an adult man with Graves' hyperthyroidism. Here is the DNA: TGTGCCAGTAGTAGTCGTCGTGGGGACCTGAAAGCTTTCTTT. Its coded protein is CASSSRRGDLKAFF.